The sequence of this T cell receptor (beta chain) was determined in a study of blood T cell repertoires in COVID-19 (dated by TCRdb to the early 2020s). Study-level background: Samples from collaborators originated in the United States, Italy and Spain and spanned both the acute and convalescent phases of COVID-19. The sample metadata nearly always contained a de-identified subject ID, COVID-19 status, age in years and sex. Samples came from the ongoing ImmuneRACE study (first 160 participants) plus 1,254 subjects from 6 global collaborators. Where available, HLA class I and class II types were taken from metadata supplied by the sample provider and were not determined by assay-based typing. The prospective study material was composed of cDNA or gDNA derived from T cells, B-cell-depleted T cells, or PBMCs. Deeply sampled blood TCRbeta repertoires from subjects exposed to, actively infected with, or recovered from COVID-19 were included in the dataset. A freely available public database, intended as a resource for researchers studying the immune response to SARS-CoV-2, is where the repertoires were released. Findings and caveats that apply to the study as a whole: Clinical and demographic metadata were provided uncurated, with the amount varying by source and participant.

Concerning this clone: Its antigen is not yet known. One base away there is no much larger clone; base qualities are not given.

The immunoSEQ Assay, a bias-controlled multiplex PCR, was used to amplify TCRbeta CDR3 regions from genomic DNA. The published analysis was carried out like this. Nucleated cell counts per sample were estimated from amplification of reference gene primers within the assay. To quantify the absolute abundance of each unique TCRbeta CDR3 rearrangement, sequence reads were collapsed and filtered. For each sample, productive Simpson clonality was calculated as the square root of Simpson's diversity index over productive rearrangements. This immuneACCESS table, as held by TCRdb, lists in-frame sequences with V and J called but not all clones. Of the missing ones, under half trace to an unresolved V gene in checked studies; the others have no known cause. V, J and clone size are taken as reported in that table, and D and trimming were inferred from the DNA itself. This sample gives about 40,000 clones in total; roughly 90% of them show up just once. Clones ranked in the top ten supply around 9.6% of the sample.

Collaborating institutions collected whole blood in K2EDTA tubes following their own protocols. For TCRbeta analysis, collaborators shipped samples as frozen whole blood, isolated PBMCs, or DNA extracted from either of those sample types. V ends up 2 bases short and J 8 bases short, with an unmatched junction base count of 10. CDR1 MDHEN and CDR2 SYDVKM are derived from the germline V gene. The CDR3 contains 15 residues, cysteine and phenylalanine counted. CDR3 DNA only is kept here, 45 bases in frame from base 1. Sequenced sample: peripheral blood. The chain was built from TRBV28 and TRBJ1-2; 8 junctional bases match TRBD1. This sequence originates from a woman older than 75 with active COVID-19. The CDR3 region has the sequence CASSLTDRVLGGYTF. The DNA reads as follows: TGTGCCAGCAGTTTAACGGACAGGGTGCTCGGGGGCTACACCTTC.